This paragraph reports one T cell receptor (beta chain). Its antigen is currently unknown. This sample was included in a study of cytomegalovirus exposure and HLA in healthy donors. Study-wide results and limits: About 87% or about 30% of the time was how often most TCR beta V segments were productive, according to an earlier analysis. It was reported that the classifier diagnosed cytomegalovirus status with high specificity and sensitivity in both the original and validation cohorts.

With 60 Vbeta and 13 Jbeta primers, the PCR was carried out. In the authors' workflow: Unique TCR beta chains numbered approximately 76 million in a later analysis, with 10 million to 14 million shared. Libraries were prepared by immunoSEQ multiplex PCR; TCRdb keeps only in-frame clonotypes and omits some of them. V and J calls plus clone size are reproduced from that table; the DNA served to infer D and trimming. In total, the table holds over 90,000 clones. Germline V gene sequence: CDR1 MNHNS, CDR2 SASEGT. V gave up 0 bases and J gave up 7 bases; unmatched junction bases: 4. The CDR3 spans 15 residues.

The clonotype originates from a man aged 40-49 years in good health and CMV-seronegative. The chain has TRBV6-1 and TRBJ1-1; 11 bases fit TRBD1. Sequencing was carried out using PBMCs. In DNA form, the CDR3 reads TGTGCCAGCAGTGAAGCCGGGACAGGGGGTTATGAAGCTTTCTTT. Protein sequence: CASSEAGTGGYEAFF.